This T cell receptor beta chain was recorded in a study of T cell responses to AZD1222 COVID-19 vaccine. With regard to this clone: Antigen unknown.

Sequenced by immunoSEQ multiplex PCR; TCRdb stores in-frame clones only, minus some. The table has more than 75,000 clones, about 91% seen once. Study results and limitations: Seropositive status at baseline applied to only 6 or 7 AZD1222 recipients.

Sample: peripheral blood, taken on day 0 of AZD1222 vaccination. The sequence derives from an adult in good health.

Written as DNA, the CDR3 is TGTGCTACTGGGGGGGGATCGGCAACTAATGAAAAACTGTTTTTT. It codes for CATGGGSATNEKLFF. The chain carries TRBV19 and TRBJ1-4; weak D call: TRBD1 (5 bases). The germline gives CDR1 LNHDA, CDR2 SQIVND (reference sequence). The CDR3 is 15 amino acids.